The 21 T cell receptor beta chains given below trace back to one sample, sequenced in a study of CD8 T cells in ankylosing spondylitis. Points from the study as a whole: A TCR beta motif of several highly homologous variants seemed to mark ankylosing spondylitis blood.

In TCRdb, the 5' RACE reads were re-called with MiXCR into one record per CDR3 protein. The table lists approximately 400,000 distinct CDR3 sequences, more than 25% of them singletons. Their recognized antigens are unknown. Source material: blood, either unsorted or a sorted T cell fraction (not recorded which). Receptors were obtained from a male donor with ankylosing spondylitis.

This clonotype was seen a few times. The V gene is TRBV10-1, the J gene TRBJ2-1, with 7 bases fitting TRBD2. The CDR3 covers 14 residues. Germline assignment: CDR1 WNHNN and CDR2 SYGVQD (reference sequence). V gave up 5 bases and J gave up 8 bases; unmatched junction bases: 9. The CDR3 protein is CASSRSGEGYEQFF. The CDR3 DNA follows: TGCGCCAGCAGTCGCAGCGGGGAGGGGTATGAGCAGTTCTTC.

The gene calls are TRBV6-5 and TRBJ2-7; perhaps TRBD1 as D (5 bases). Germline CDR1 and CDR2: MNHEY and SVGAGI. V dropped 3 bases and J dropped 0 bases, with 12 bases sitting between them. The length of the CDR3 is 15 residues. This chain's CDR3 is CASSYSGRASYEQYF. CDR3 DNA sequence: TGTGCCAGCAGTTATTCGGGCAGGGCCTCCTACGAGCAGTACTTC.

The chain is built from TRBV5-1 and TRBJ2-5, with TRBD2 matching over 8 bases. Losses at the gene ends were 1 base for V and 1 base for J; bases not matched to a gene: 3. The CDR3 has 15 amino acids. CDR1 is SGHRS and CDR2 is YFSETQ in the germline V gene. CDR3 in amino acids: CASSLYGGAQETQYF. The CDR3 DNA follows: TGCGCCAGCAGCTTGTACGGGGGGGCCCAAGAGACCCAGTACTTC.

A few counts support this clonotype. The chain joins TRBV5-1 to TRBJ2-1, with 7 positions matching TRBD2. Losses at the gene ends were 0 bases for V and 10 bases for J; bases not matched to a gene: 4. Per germline, CDR1 SGHRS and CDR2 YFSETQ. The CDR3 is made up of 13 amino acids. CDR3 residues: CASSLGLAVEQFF. DNA of the CDR3: TGCGCCAGCAGCTTGGGTCTAGCGGTCGAGCAGTTCTTC.

The chain uses TRBV2 and TRBJ2-3; 11 bases agree with TRBD2. CDR3 length equals 16 residues. In germline, CDR1 is SNHLY, CDR2 FYNNEI. The J segment lost 3 bases and the V segment lost 5 bases, leaving 7 bases of the junction unmatched. CDR3 in amino acids: CASSLLLAGGTDTQYF. CDR3 nucleotide sequence: TGTGCCAGCAGTCTCCTTCTAGCGGGAGGAACAGATACGCAGTATTTT.

The V gene is TRBV7-9, the J gene TRBJ2-2; D remains ambiguous. The CDR3 contains 15 residues. The germline CDR1 and CDR2 sequences are SEHNR and FQNEAQ (reference sequence). Trimming shortened V by 3 bases and J by 0 bases, and 8 bases separated the two germline ends. The CDR3 nucleotides are TGTGCCAGCAGCTTCCTCGCTTCGAACACCGGGGAGCTGTTTTTT. Translation: CASSFLASNTGELFF.

A few counts support this clonotype. This chain connects TRBV7-2 to TRBJ1-1, with unresolved D. The germline V and J ends were trimmed by 5 bases and 6 bases, with 7 bases remaining between them. The germline CDR1 and CDR2 sequences are SGHTA and FQGNSA. The CDR3 spans 11 residues. The chain's CDR3 is CASSRVSEAFF. CDR3 bases: TGTGCCAGCAGCCGGGTGTCTGAAGCTTTCTTT.

This clonotype appeared a few times. The J gene is TRBJ2-3, the V gene TRBV5-1; no firm D call. This CDR3 comprises 14 residues. Trimming left V 0 bases short and J 4 bases short, with 9 bases between. CDR1 is SGHRS and CDR2 is YFSETQ in the germline V gene. The CDR3 DNA is TGCGCCAGCAGCTTGGGATCTTCTCCAGATACGCAGTATTTT. Translated, it gives CASSLGSSPDTQYF.

This clonotype was detected a few times. The J gene is TRBJ2-3, the V gene TRBV10-3; 7 bases fit TRBD2. Germline V gene lookup returns CDR1 ENHRY and CDR2 SYGVKD. The CDR3 is 18 amino acids. The ends lost 6 bases at V and 2 bases at J; junction bases unmatched: 17. DNA of the CDR3: TGTGCCATCAGGACTAGCTATTCGGGTTATGACGCCACAGATACGCAGTATTTT. Its translation: CAIRTSYSGYDATDTQYF.

This clonotype was seen a handful of times. The chain uses TRBV7-8 and TRBJ2-1; D not resolved. The CDR3 has 14 amino acids. V dropped 1 base and J dropped 4 bases, with 8 bases sitting between them. CDR1 and CDR2 (germline): SGHVS, FQNEAQ. The CDR3 region has the DNA TGTGCCAGCAGCTTAGGAACGTTGTACAATGAGCAGTTCTTC. Amino acid sequence: CASSLGTLYNEQFF.

This clonotype was counted once. The genes are TRBV20-1 and TRBJ2-1, with a possible D match to TRBD1 (5 bases). Between the trimmed V and J ends, which lost 4 bases and 2 bases, there was a span of 18 bases. Germline V gene data show CDR1 as DFQATT and CDR2 as SNEGSKA (reference sequence). The CDR3 runs to 16 residues. The CDR3 DNA sequence: TGCAGTGCTAATAACAGACAGACTCCTCCCTACAATGAGCAGTTCTTC. This encodes CSANNRQTPPYNEQFF.

The chain combines TRBV20-1 with TRBJ2-3, with TRBD2 as a possible D gene (7 bases). The V end lost 0 bases, the J end lost 0 bases, and 19 bases lay between the germline ends. The CDR3 consists of 18 residues. Looked up from germline, CDR1 is DFQATT and CDR2 is SNEGSKA (reference sequence). As DNA, the CDR3 is TGCAGTGCTAGAGACTTCCGACGGGGGGCGGAGAGCACAGATACGCAGTATTTT. Translation: CSARDFRRGAESTDTQYF.

The table lists this clonotype with a few counts. V gene TRBV20-1 combines with J gene TRBJ2-3, with 7 bases that match TRBD2. This CDR3 is built from 16 residues. J lost 4 bases, V lost 0 bases, and 10 bases had no gene match. Germline loops: CDR1 DFQATT, CDR2 SNEGSKA (reference sequence). The CDR3 DNA reads TGCAGTGCTAGAGACGGTTCGGGAGGCTACGCAGATACGCAGTATTTT. Encoded protein: CSARDGSGGYADTQYF.

This chain's CDR3 is CASSVGAGNSGNTIYF. In DNA, the CDR3 is TGTGCCAGCAGCGTAGGGGCAGGCAACTCTGGAAACACCATATATTTT. This chain uses TRBV9 with TRBJ1-3; D is ambiguous. CDR1 and CDR2 (germline): SGDLS, YYNGEE. Between the trimmed V and J ends, which lost 0 bases and 0 bases, there was a span of 10 bases. CDR3 length: 16 residues.

This clonotype was recorded at least ten times. V gene TRBV24-1 combines with J gene TRBJ2-1, with 8 bases matching TRBD2. The V gene end was trimmed by 0 bases and the J gene end by 5 bases; junction bases not matched to a gene: 5. The germline CDR1 and CDR2 sequences are KGHDR and SFDVKD. This CDR3 spans 16 amino acids. CDR3 protein: CATSDLTAGEDNEQFF. CDR3 DNA sequence: TGTGCCACCAGTGATTTGACAGCGGGAGAGGACAATGAGCAGTTCTTC.

V gene TRBV12-3 or TRBV12-4 combines with J gene TRBJ2-7, with 9 nucleotides matching TRBD1. This CDR3 is 16 amino acids long. With 5 bases clipped from V and 9 bases from J, the junction kept 17 bases outside the gene matches. CDR3 in amino acids: CASSPTGTGSLKRQYF. CDR3 DNA sequence: TGTGCCAGCAGTCCCACCGGGACAGGGTCCCTAAAGAGGCAGTACTTC.

The chain joins TRBV20-1 to TRBJ1-2; TRBD1 matches 8 bases. The trim removed 3 bases at V and 6 bases at J, leaving 9 bases unmatched. Germline CDR1 DFQATT, CDR2 SNEGSKA (reference sequence). This CDR3 has 14 residues. CDR3 loop: CSARGTGTGDGYTF. The CDR3 bases are TGCAGTGCTAGGGGAACCGGGACAGGTGATGGCTACACCTTC.

The V and J genes are TRBV7-2 and TRBJ1-2; D is uncertain. Germline CDR1 SGHTA, CDR2 FQGNSA. Trimming left V 5 bases short and J 5 bases short, with 15 bases between. The CDR3 sequence is 14 residues long. The CDR3, as DNA: TGTGCCAGCAGCCCGCCCGGCAATTCATATGGCTACACCTTC. Protein: CASSPPGNSYGYTF.

The chain uses TRBV12-3 or TRBV12-4 and TRBJ2-5; D is possibly TRBD2 (6 bases). V was shortened by 3 bases and J by 3 bases, with 11 bases between the two germline ends. CDR3 length: 14 amino acids. In nucleotides, the CDR3 is TGTGCCAGCAGTTTCCGACTAGTCGAAGAGACCCAGTACTTC. This gives the protein CASSFRLVEETQYF.

The genes are TRBV24-1 and TRBJ2-1; D unresolved. CDR1 is KGHDR and CDR2 is SFDVKD in the germline V gene. V was trimmed by 6 bases and J by 3 bases, leaving 2 bases between them. The CDR3 runs to 11 residues. CDR3 in amino acids: CATSNYNEQFF. The CDR3 DNA is TGTGCCACCAGTAACTACAATGAGCAGTTCTTC.

There are a few counts of this clonotype. The CDR3 protein is CASSVRTSGSTDTQYF. The CDR3 nucleotides read TGTGCCAGCAGCGTAAGGACTAGCGGAAGCACAGATACGCAGTATTTT. This chain links TRBV9 with TRBJ2-3, with 10 positions matching TRBD2. Germline trimming cut 1 base from V and 0 bases from J; bases unmatched to any gene: 2. The CDR3 covers 16 residues. Germline lookup yields CDR1 SGDLS and CDR2 YYNGEE.